Below, 4 T cell receptor beta chains from the same sample are listed, as sequenced in a study of cytomegalovirus exposure and HLA in healthy donors. PCR primers comprised 60 Vbeta and 13 Jbeta primers. The protocol was immunoSEQ multiplex PCR, while the TCRdb copy is restricted to in-frame clones and leaves out a portion. The sample holds around 100,000 clones; less than 80% are singletons and the top ten take around 4%. The sample was PBMCs. Receptors originate from a man in his forties in good health and CMV-seronegative.

The gene calls are TRBV7-6 and TRBJ2-2, with TRBD1 matching 8 bases. The CDR3 has 15 amino acids. CDR1 is SGHVS and CDR2 is FNYEAQ in the germline V gene. The V and J ends lost 5 bases and 4 bases, in that order; junction bases with no gene match: 6. CDR3 DNA sequence: TGTGCCAGCAGCCCCATGGACAGGGCCACCGGGGAGCTGTTTTTT. This codes for CASSPMDRATGELFF.

V is TRBV30 and J is TRBJ1-2; no definite D call. V lost 4 bases and J lost 2, with 8 bases in between. The germline gives CDR1 GTSNPN, CDR2 SVGIG (reference sequence). This CDR3 comprises 12 residues. The DNA of the CDR3 is TGTGCCTGGACCCTCGGGAACTATGGCTACACCTTC. The encoded protein is CAWTLGNYGYTF. Together with reference TRBV30 and TRBJ1-2, the CDR3 gives the full variable domain: SQTIHQWPATLVQPVGSPLSLECTVEGTSNPNLYWYRQAAGRGLQLLFYSVGIGQISSEVPQNLSASRPQDRQFILSSKKLLLSDSGFYLCAWTLGNYGYTFGSGTRLTVV.

The rearrangement links TRBV23-1 to TRBJ2-5, with D unclear. TRBV23-1 is designated an ORF whose function remains uncertain. With 6 bases removed from V and 2 bases from J, the gap between germline ends came to 13 bases. This CDR3 spans 14 amino acids. In DNA, the CDR3 is TGCGCCAGCAGGCCTTTGAGGTTTCAAGAGACCCAGTACTTC. This gives the protein CASRPLRFQETQYF.

This chain connects TRBV4-1 to TRBJ2-1; 7 bases line up with TRBD2. The CDR3 is made up of 15 amino acids. J gave up 4 bases and V 11 bases, and 14 bases lay outside the gene matches. Germline V gene lookup returns CDR1 MGHRA and CDR2 YSYEKL. The CDR3 bases are TGCGCCTTCGCAGCGGGGCCTTCTCCTTACAATGAGCAGTTCTTC. The encoded protein is CAFAAGPSPYNEQFF.